This T cell receptor beta chain was identified in a study of blood T cell repertoires in COVID-19. The assay was immunoSEQ multiplex PCR, and TCRdb's table has in-frame clones only and misses some. The sample has hundreds of thousands of clones, about 80% seen once. The CDR3 contains 15 residues. CDR1 is MNHNS and CDR2 is SASEGT in the germline V gene. V gave up 2 bases and J gave up 7 bases; unmatched junction bases: 4. The chain is built from TRBV6-1 and TRBJ1-3, with TRBD1 matching over 11 bases. The receptor comes from a woman aged 40-49 years with active or convalescent COVID-19. The sequenced sample was peripheral blood. The CDR3 is CASSERTGGMNTIYF. CDR3 nucleotide sequence: TGTGCCAGCAGTGAAAGGACAGGGGGCATGAACACCATATATTTT.